The T cell receptor (beta chain) under discussion was sequenced for a study of B cell selection in AIRE deficiency. Study-level results: Patient Tconv and Treg cells showed healthy-like TCRBV usage, CDR3 length, diversity. Approximately 33% of healthy-shared Treg TCRbeta sequences appeared in patient Tconv cells. Only 9.3% of 3657 shared Treg sequences were patient-specific; 30% to 35% healthy-specific. TCRbeta-only data showed roughly 35% of shared healthy Treg sequences in healthy Tconv.

The repertoire was sequenced with immunoSEQ multiplex PCR; TCRdb's copy has only in-frame clones and lacks some. The sample yields 20,000 to 25,000 clones, roughly 95% seen once. The ends were cut back, 8 bases at V and 2 bases at J, with 11 bases in the middle. Germline V CDR1 and CDR2: SNHLY, FYNNEI. The CDR3 totals 13 residues. As regards this clone: Its antigen remains unidentified.

Conventional CD4 T cells were sorted as CD4+CD127+ cells. The source of this sequence is a human donor in good health. Sequenced: CD4+CD127+ conventional T cells sorted from PBMCs. J is TRBJ2-3 and V is TRBV2; D is uncertain. This CDR3 is CASEQPFTDTQYF. In DNA, the CDR3 is TGTGCCAGCGAACAGCCTTTCACAGATACGCAGTATTTT. Based on the CDR3 plus reference TRBV2 and TRBJ2-3, the full variable domain is EPEVTQTPSHQVTQMGQEVILRCVPISNHLYFYWYRQILGQKVEFLVSFYNNEISEKSEIFDDQFSVERPDGSNFTLKIRSTKLEDSAMYFCASEQPFTDTQYFGPGTRLTVL.